This TCR beta chain was identified during a study of CD8 T cells in Susac syndrome. General observations from the study: The relatively small number of individuals in the TCR sequencing and HLA analysis was acknowledged by the study.

Remarks on this clonotype: Its antigen is not identified.

Germline trimming cut 1 base from V and 3 bases from J; bases unmatched to any gene: 9. The CDR3 sequence is 17 residues long. CDR1 is SGHDT, CDR2 YYEEEE, per germline. cDNA came from roughly 0.47 to 1 ug RNA primed by random hexamers. Each CDR3 protein is one row after TCRdb ran MiXCR on the immunoSEQ multiplex PCR reads. This repertoire shows under 550,000 distinct CDR3 sequences, more than 80% found once; its top ten account for approximately 0.12%. The sequence was collected from a human donor with multiple sclerosis. Material for sequencing was CD8+ T cells from PBMCs. The rearrangement joins TRBV5-6 to TRBJ2-2; 7 bases are a match to TRBD2. The CDR3 spells CASSLRPSGLYTGELFF. DNA of the CDR3: TGTGCCAGCAGCTTGAGGCCTAGCGGCCTGTACACCGGGGAGCTGTTTTTT.